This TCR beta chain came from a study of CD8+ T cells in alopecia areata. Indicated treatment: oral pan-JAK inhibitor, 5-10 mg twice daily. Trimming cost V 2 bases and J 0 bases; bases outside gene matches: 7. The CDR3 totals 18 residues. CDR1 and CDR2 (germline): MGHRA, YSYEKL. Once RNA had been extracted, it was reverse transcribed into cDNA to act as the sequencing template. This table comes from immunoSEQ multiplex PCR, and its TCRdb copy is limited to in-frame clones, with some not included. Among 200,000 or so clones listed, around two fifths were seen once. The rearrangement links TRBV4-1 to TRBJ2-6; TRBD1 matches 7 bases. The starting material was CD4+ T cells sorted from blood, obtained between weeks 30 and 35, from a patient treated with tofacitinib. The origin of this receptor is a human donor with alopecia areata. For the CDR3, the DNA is TGCGCCAGCAGCCAACCGAGGGACAGCCGCTCTGGGGCCAACGTCCTGACTTTC. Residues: CASSQPRDSRSGANVLTF.